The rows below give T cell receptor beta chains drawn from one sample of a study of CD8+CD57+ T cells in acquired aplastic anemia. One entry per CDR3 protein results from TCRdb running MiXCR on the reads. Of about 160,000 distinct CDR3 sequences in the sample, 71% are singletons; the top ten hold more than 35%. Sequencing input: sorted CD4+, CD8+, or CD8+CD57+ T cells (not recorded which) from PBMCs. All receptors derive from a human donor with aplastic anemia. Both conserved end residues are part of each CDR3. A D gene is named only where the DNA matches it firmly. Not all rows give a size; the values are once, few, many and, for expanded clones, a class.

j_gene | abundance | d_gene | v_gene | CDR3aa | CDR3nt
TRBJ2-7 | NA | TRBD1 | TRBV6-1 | CASRGQGKSYEQYF | TGTGCCAGCAGAGGACAGGGAAAAAGTTACGAGCAGTACTTC
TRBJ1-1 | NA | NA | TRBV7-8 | CASSLPLGTGTGAFF | TGTGCCAGCAGCCTCCCGCTGGGCACAGGTACGGGAGCTTTCTTT
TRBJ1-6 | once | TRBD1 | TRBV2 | CASRPPQRDRGTPLHF | TGTGCCAGCAGGCCCCCCCAACGGGACAGGGGGACACCCCTCCACTTT
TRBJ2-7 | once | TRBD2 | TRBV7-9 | CASSLVAGEGYEQYF | TGTGCCAGCAGCTTAGTCGCGGGAGAAGGTTACGAGCAGTACTTC
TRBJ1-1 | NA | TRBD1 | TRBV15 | CATSRDLQGTAIEAFF | TGTGCCACCAGCAGAGACTTACAGGGGACAGCTATTGAAGCTTTCTTT
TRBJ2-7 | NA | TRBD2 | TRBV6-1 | CASSVATSGEQYF | TGTGCCAGCAGTGTTGCGACTAGCGGCGAGCAGTACTTC
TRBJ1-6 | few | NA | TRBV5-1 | CASRGTRPNSPLHF | TGCGCCAGCAGGGGGACACGGCCCAATTCACCCCTCCACTTT
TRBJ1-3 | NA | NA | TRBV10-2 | CASSGRENLGNTIYF | TGTGCCAGCAGTGGTAGGGAGAACCTCGGAAACACCATATATTTT
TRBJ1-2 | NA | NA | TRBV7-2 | CASSPTLVVLGYTF | TGTGCCAGCAGCCCGACCCTCGTCGTCTTGGGCTACACCTTC
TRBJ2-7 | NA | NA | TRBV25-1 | CASSELFRDEQYF | TGTGCCAGCAGTGAATTGTTCCGGGACGAGCAGTACTTC
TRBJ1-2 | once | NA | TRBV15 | CATSREVTELLSRGYTF | TGTGCCACCAGCAGAGAGGTTACAGAACTACTATCGAGGGGCTACACCTTC
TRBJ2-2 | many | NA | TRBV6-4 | CASSDRGSTGELFF | TGTGCCAGCAGTGACCGGGGGTCCACCGGGGAGCTGTTTTTT
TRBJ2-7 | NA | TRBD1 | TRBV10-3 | CAISPPGTANEQYF | TGTGCCATCAGTCCGCCCGGGACAGCAAACGAGCAGTACTTC
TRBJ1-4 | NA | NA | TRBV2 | CASMTTDEKLFF | TGTGCCAGCATGACTACCGATGAAAAACTGTTTTTT
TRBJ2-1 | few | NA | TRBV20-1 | CSAIWGNEQFF | TGCAGTGCTATCTGGGGCAATGAGCAGTTCTTC
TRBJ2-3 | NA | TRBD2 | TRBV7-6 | CASSRITSVLGTDTQYF | TGTGCCAGCAGCCGAATAACTAGCGTCCTAGGCACAGATACGCAGTATTTT
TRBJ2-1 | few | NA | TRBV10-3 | CAISATAYNEQFF | TGTGCCATCTCTGCCACCGCCTACAATGAGCAGTTCTTC
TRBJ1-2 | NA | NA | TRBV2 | CASSDAQHYGYTF | TGTGCCAGCAGTGACGCGCAACATTATGGCTACACCTTC